These 26 T cell receptor beta chains were sequenced from one sample in a study of blood T cell repertoires in COVID-19 (dated by TCRdb to about 2020). Library preparation used the immunoSEQ multiplex PCR assay. TCRdb re-hosts the immuneACCESS table, in-frame sequences only. Its copies lack some clones; in the studies checked, an unresolved V gene accounts for under half of them, and the cause for the rest is not known. Within this sample are about 180,000 clones, with approximately 79% of them counted one time only. Of the sample, 8.1% falls within the top ten clones. Sequencing input: peripheral blood. The receptors come from a woman aged 55 to 70 with COVID-19, enrolled during active disease.

V usage is TRBV7-2 and J usage is TRBJ2-3; 8 nucleotides agree with TRBD1. Germline lookup yields CDR1 SGHTA and CDR2 FQGNSA. J was trimmed by 3 bases and V by 5 bases; bases with no gene match: 4. The length of the CDR3 is 14 residues. CDR3 DNA sequence: TGTGCCAGCAGCCTACAGGGGGAAACAGATACGCAGTATTTT. It specifies CASSLQGETDTQYF.

This clone was detected once. The V and J genes are TRBV11-2 and TRBJ2-1; D is unclear. CDR1 SGHAT and CDR2 FQNNGV come from the germline V gene. The CDR3 sequence is 13 residues long. V lost 5 bases and J lost 9, with 14 bases in between. CDR3 bases: TGTGCCAGCAGCCGGTCGGTAGGCGGTGAGCAGTTCTTC. Translating gives CASSRSVGGEQFF.

This clone occurred a few times. V usage is TRBV5-6 and J usage is TRBJ2-5; no firm D call. This CDR3 region has 13 residues. In germline, CDR1 is SGHDT, CDR2 YYEEEE. V was pared by 2 bases and J by 1 base, with 6 bases between. CDR3 sequence reads: CASSFSFQETQYF. CDR3 nucleotide sequence: TGTGCCAGCAGCTTCTCGTTCCAAGAGACCCAGTACTTC.

The chain recombines TRBV24-1 with TRBJ2-5, with a possible D match to TRBD2 (7 bases). Germline V gene data show CDR1 as KGHDR and CDR2 as SFDVKD. This CDR3 has 16 residues. V lost 7 bases and J 4 bases, leaving 21 bases between the germline ends. In DNA form, the CDR3 reads TGTGCCACCAGACCTATCCGGGGGGCTGGGGCAGAGACCCAGTACTTC. Encoded protein: CATRPIRGAGAETQYF.

The rearrangement uses TRBV6-2 or TRBV6-3 and TRBJ1-2, with a tentative D call TRBD1 (5 bases). Germline CDR1 and CDR2: MNHEY and SVGEGT. The CDR3 contains 16 residues. Trimming cost V 2 bases and J 8 bases, with 21 bases left between them. The CDR3 loop is CASSYPSGAGRGGYTF. The DNA for the CDR3 is TGTGCCAGCAGTTACCCCTCAGGAGCGGGGCGCGGAGGCTACACCTTC.

The chain couples TRBV4-2 to TRBJ1-2; the match to TRBD1 covers 9 bases. The junction had 9 bases not matched to a gene; V was cut back by 0 bases and J by 7 bases. CDR1 is LGHNA and CDR2 is YNFKEQ in the germline V gene. The CDR3 runs 16 residues. The DNA for the CDR3 is TGTGCCAGCAGCCAAGAGATGGCACAGGGGGCGTTTGGCTACACCTTC. Protein product: CASSQEMAQGAFGYTF.

The rearrangement joins TRBV19 to TRBJ1-4; D is possibly TRBD1 (5 bases). The CDR3 has 13 residues. V was cut by 5 bases and J by 8 bases, with 12 bases left in between. Germline V gene data show CDR1 as LNHDA and CDR2 as SQIVND (reference sequence). The CDR3 nucleotides are TGTGCCAGTAGTGGCGACAGTTCCGAAAAACTGTTTTTT. Amino acid sequence: CASSGDSSEKLFF.

In regard to this clone: This sample also contains other DNA sequences that code for the same CDR3. J is TRBJ2-5 and V is TRBV3-1 (or the pseudogene TRBV3-2), with D hard to call. The CDR3 runs to 12 residues. Germline lookup yields CDR1 LGHDT and CDR2 YNNKEL (reference sequence). V lost 1 base to trimming and J lost 5 bases, with 5 bases between them. In DNA form, the CDR3 reads TGTGCCAGCAGCCAAGCCCGGGAGACCCAGTACTTC. Translating gives CASSQARETQYF.

V gene TRBV5-1 combines with J gene TRBJ2-2, with a possible D match to TRBD2 (5 bases). V shed 7 bases and J shed 3 bases, with 19 bases lying between them. CDR3 length: 16 amino acids. Germline V gene data show CDR1 as SGHRS and CDR2 as YFSETQ. The CDR3, as DNA: TGCGCCAGCGATAAGACTGGGAGTTCCTACACCGGGGAGCTGTTTTTT. Its translation: CASDKTGSSYTGELFF.

This clone was counted once. J is TRBJ2-7 and V is TRBV5-1, with 14 bases that match TRBD2. Trimming removed 4 bases from V and 2 bases from J; junction bases left unmatched: 8. Germline CDR1 is SGHRS and CDR2 is YFSETQ. The CDR3 runs to 17 residues. The CDR3 loop reads CASSIGTSGSYPYEQYF. CDR3 nucleotide sequence: TGCGCCAGCAGCATCGGGACTAGCGGGAGCTACCCCTACGAGCAGTACTTC. Full variable domain (remainder filled in from reference TRBV5-1 and TRBJ2-7): KAGVTQTPRYLIKTRGQQVTLSCSPISGHRSVSWYQQTPGQGLQFLFEYFSETQRNKGNFPGRFSGRQFSNSRSEMNVSTLELGDSALYLCASSIGTSGSYPYEQYFGPGTRLTVT.

V is TRBV5-5 and J is TRBJ2-7; no clear D. Germline-derived CDR1 and CDR2 are SGHKS and YYEKEE (reference sequence). The CDR3 runs 12 residues. The V and J ends lost 3 bases and 6 bases respectively, with 10 bases between them. CDR3 coding DNA: TGTGCCAGCAGCTACAGCCTTCGCGAGCAGTACGTC. This sequence encodes CASSYSLREQYV.

The CDR3 reads CASSSGTGTSEAFF. The CDR3 region has the DNA TGTGCCAGCAGCTCCGGGACAGGGACATCTGAAGCTTTCTTT. The chain is built from TRBV7-9 and TRBJ1-1, with TRBD1 matching over 9 bases. The CDR3 spans 14 residues. Trimming cost V 4 bases and J 6 bases; bases outside gene matches: 6. The germline V gene has CDR1 SEHNR and CDR2 FQNEAQ (reference sequence).

This clone is a singleton in its sample. The chain combines TRBV10-1 with TRBJ2-3, with 11 positions matching TRBD2. The CDR3 runs 18 residues. The junction had 7 bases not matched to a gene; V was cut back by 0 bases and J by 2 bases. CDR1 is WNHNN and CDR2 is SYGVQD in the germline V gene (reference sequence). The CDR3 sequence is CASSESPGLADTTDTQYF. In nucleotides, the CDR3 is TGCGCCAGCAGTGAGTCCCCGGGACTAGCGGATACCACAGATACGCAGTATTTT.

This rearrangement joins TRBV7-6 to TRBJ1-1; a possible D gene is TRBD1 (5 bases). The V and J ends lost 2 bases and 1 base respectively, with 14 bases between them. From germline, CDR1 is SGHVS and CDR2 FNYEAQ. The CDR3 totals 16 residues. Written as DNA, the CDR3 is TGTGCCAGCAGCTTAATGGCAGGGTTGGAGAACACTGAAGCTTTCTTT. Amino acid sequence: CASSLMAGLENTEAFF.

V usage is TRBV14 and J usage is TRBJ2-1; 8 nucleotides agree with TRBD2. The CDR3 spans 16 residues. In germline, CDR1 is SGHDN, CDR2 FVKESK. V lost 0 bases to trimming and J lost 8 bases; unmatched junction nucleotides: 9. The CDR3: CASSQDSGGPKDEQFF. The DNA of the CDR3 is TGTGCCAGCAGCCAAGATTCGGGAGGGCCTAAAGATGAGCAGTTCTTC.

This chain uses TRBV5-1 with TRBJ2-7; 9 bases match TRBD2. V lost 0 bases, J lost 4 bases, and 2 bases stayed unmatched. This CDR3 is 14 amino acids long. Germline-derived CDR1 and CDR2 are SGHRS and YFSETQ. The CDR3 loop reads CASSLDSGGYEQYV. CDR3 sequence (DNA): TGCGCCAGCAGCTTGGATAGCGGGGGTTACGAGCAGTACGTC.

The rearrangement links TRBV28 to TRBJ2-1; tentatively, D is TRBD1 (5 bases). The CDR3 is 16 residues long. Trimming stripped 6 bases from V and 5 bases from J, with 20 bases between. The germline V gene has CDR1 MDHEN and CDR2 SYDVKM. The DNA of the CDR3 is TGTGCCAGCAGGAACACAGGCTTAAGAAGGGACAATGAGCAGTTCTTC. Its protein product is CASRNTGLRRDNEQFF.

This clone was recorded a few times. The chain employs TRBV11-2 and TRBJ2-5; D perhaps matches TRBD1 (6 bases). V gave up 5 bases and J gave up 1 base, with 23 bases separating them. The CDR3 has 18 amino acids. From germline, CDR1 is SGHAT and CDR2 FQNNGV. The CDR3 nucleotides read TGTGCCAGCAGCCTCGGGATTACGAGGCTAGGGGGCCAAGAGACCCAGTACTTC. Protein product: CASSLGITRLGGQETQYF.

The chain joins TRBV4-1 to TRBJ2-3, with unresolved D. Trimming left V 1 base short and J 0 bases short, with 8 bases between. There are 15 residues in the CDR3. CDR1 is MGHRA and CDR2 is YSYEKL in the germline V gene. CDR3 DNA sequence: TGCGCCAGCAGCCAAGTGATGCGGAGCACAGATACGCAGTATTTT. Protein: CASSQVMRSTDTQYF.

The chain combines TRBV19 with TRBJ1-6; 8 nucleotides align to TRBD1. After removal of 5 bases from V and 4 bases from J, the junction contained 7 bases not matched to a gene. This CDR3 has 16 residues. Germline lookup yields CDR1 LNHDA and CDR2 SQIVND (reference sequence). CDR3 sequence (DNA): TGTGCCAGTAGTGCCCGACAGGGGAATTATAATTCACCCCTCCACTTT. As protein: CASSARQGNYNSPLHF.

J is TRBJ1-6 and V is TRBV15, with 8 bases that match TRBD1. V lost 5 bases, J lost 7 bases, and 7 bases stayed unmatched. The CDR3 consists of 15 residues. Germline V lookup: CDR1 LNHNV, CDR2 YYDKDF (reference sequence). CDR3 residues: CATSGGTGGNSPLHF. DNA of the CDR3: TGTGCCACCAGCGGTGGGACAGGCGGCAATTCACCCCTCCACTTT.

V and J are TRBV5-4 and TRBJ2-2; D remains unclear. The V end lost 5 bases, the J end lost 6 bases, and 8 bases lay between the germline ends. CDR1 is SGHNT, CDR2 YYREEE, per germline (reference sequence). The CDR3 has 12 residues. CDR3: CASSWASGELFF. DNA for the CDR3: TGTGCCAGCAGTTGGGCCTCCGGGGAGCTGTTTTTT.

The V call is TRBV9, the J call TRBJ2-2; a weak D match, TRBD1 (6 bases). The CDR3 is made up of 13 amino acids. The germline V gene has CDR1 SGDLS and CDR2 YYNGEE. The V end was cut by 6 bases, the J end by 1 base, with 7 bases between. The CDR3 coding sequence is TGTGCCAGCATGGGACAGAACACCGGGGAGCTGTTTTTT. This translates into CASMGQNTGELFF.

The chain is built from TRBV28 and TRBJ1-1; TRBD1 is a possible D gene (6 bases). The ends were cut back, 5 bases at V and 0 bases at J, with 13 bases in the middle. The CDR3 spans 15 residues. CDR1 and CDR2 (germline): MDHEN, SYDVKM. The DNA of the CDR3 is TGTGCCAGCAGTCACGCTCAGGGGATGAACACTGAAGCTTTCTTT. Protein product: CASSHAQGMNTEAFF.

Only a few counts were recorded for this clone. The rearrangement uses TRBV6-5 and TRBJ1-4, with unresolved D. CDR1 and CDR2 (germline): MNHEY, SVGAGI. The CDR3 is 15 residues long. V gave up 0 bases and J gave up 5 bases, with 10 bases separating them. Here the CDR3 reads CASSYSRGSNEKLFF. In DNA form, the CDR3 reads TGTGCCAGCAGTTACTCTCGGGGTAGCAATGAAAAACTGTTTTTT.

The chain recombines TRBV5-1 with TRBJ2-3, with D maybe TRBD1 (6 bases). The CDR3 is made up of 17 amino acids. V was cut by 2 bases and J by 0 bases, with 16 bases left in between. CDR1 is SGHRS and CDR2 is YFSETQ in the germline V gene. CDR3 nucleotides: TGCGCCAGCAGCTTTTCGACCGACAGGTTAAGCACAGATACGCAGTATTTT. It codes for CASSFSTDRLSTDTQYF. Using reference TRBV5-1 and TRBJ2-3 for the parts outside the CDR3, the full variable domain is KAGVTQTPRYLIKTRGQQVTLSCSPISGHRSVSWYQQTPGQGLQFLFEYFSETQRNKGNFPGRFSGRQFSNSRSEMNVSTLELGDSALYLCASSFSTDRLSTDTQYFGPGTRLTVL.